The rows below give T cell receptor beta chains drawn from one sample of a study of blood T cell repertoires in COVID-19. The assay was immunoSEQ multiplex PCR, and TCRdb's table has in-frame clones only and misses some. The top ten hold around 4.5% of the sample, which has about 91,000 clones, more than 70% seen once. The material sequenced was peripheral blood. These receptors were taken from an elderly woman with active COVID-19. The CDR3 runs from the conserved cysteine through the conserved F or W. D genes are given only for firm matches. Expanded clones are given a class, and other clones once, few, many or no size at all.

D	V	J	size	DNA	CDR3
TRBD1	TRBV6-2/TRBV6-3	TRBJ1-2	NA	TGTGCCAGCAGTGGCGGGACAGCACTTGCCTATGGCTACACCTTC	CASSGGTALAYGYTF
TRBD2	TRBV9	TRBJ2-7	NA	TGTGCCAGCAGCCCTCCAGAAGGGACTAGCGGGGGGGAGGTCTACGAGCAGTACTTC	CASSPPEGTSGGEVYEQYF
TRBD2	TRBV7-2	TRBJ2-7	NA	TGTGCCAGCAGCTTAGTCGGGACGGGGGGGAGCGGGAGATTCGCGTGGCAGTACTTC	CASSLVGTGGSGRFAWQYF
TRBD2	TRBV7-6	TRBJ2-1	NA	TGTGCCGGCAGCGCCCCGGCTGAGCGGGAGTACTACAATGAGCAGTTCTTC	CAGSAPAEREYYNEQFF
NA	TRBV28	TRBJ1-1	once	TGTGCCAGCAGACCCCCTCCGGGACAAGCTATTGAAGCTTTCTTT	CASRPPPGQAIEAFF
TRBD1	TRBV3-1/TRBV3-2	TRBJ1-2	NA	TGTGCCAGCAGTCCCGGGACAGGGTATGGCTACACCTTC	CASSPGTGYGYTF
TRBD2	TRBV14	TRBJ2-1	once	TGTGCCAGCAGCCTTAGACTAGCGGGACGTCGCTCCTACAATGAGCAGTTCTTC	CASSLRLAGRRSYNEQFF
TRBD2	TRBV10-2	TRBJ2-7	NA	TGCGCCAGCAGAAGGACTAGCGGGAGTTACGAGCAGTACTTC	CASRRTSGSYEQYF
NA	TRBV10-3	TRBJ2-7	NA	TGTGCCATCAGTGAGGGGGTAGCGAACGAGCAGTACTTC	CAISEGVANEQYF
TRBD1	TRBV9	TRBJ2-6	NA	TGTGCCAGCAGCGGCCGAGGACAGGGGCTCTCTGGGGCCAACGTCCTGACTTTC	CASSGRGQGLSGANVLTF
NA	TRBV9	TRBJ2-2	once	TGTGCCAGCAGCTCCCGGGAGGGGGCAACTACCGGGGAGCTGTTTTTT	CASSSREGATTGELFF
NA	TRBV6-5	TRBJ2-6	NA	TGTGCCAGCAGTTACTCCGGGGTTGGGGCCAACGTCCTGACTTTC	CASSYSGVGANVLTF
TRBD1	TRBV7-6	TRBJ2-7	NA	TGTGCCAGCAGCTTTGGGACAGGGTCCCCCTACGAGCAGTACTTC	CASSFGTGSPYEQYF
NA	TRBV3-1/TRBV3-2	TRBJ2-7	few	TGTGCCAGCAGCCACGGCAGGGTGATTGACGAGCAGTACTTC	CASSHGRVIDEQYF
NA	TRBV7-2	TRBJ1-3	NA	TGTGCCAGCAGCTTATGGGGGGGAGGTGGAAACACCATATATTTT	CASSLWGGGGNTIYF
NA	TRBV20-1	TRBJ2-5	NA	TGCAGTGCTAGTGTCTCCACAAACCAAGAGACCCAGTACTTC	CSASVSTNQETQYF
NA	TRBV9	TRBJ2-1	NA	TGTGCCAGCAGCGACGGCCCTAGCAACCGCAATGAGCAGTTCTTC	CASSDGPSNRNEQFF
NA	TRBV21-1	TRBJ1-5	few	TGTGCCAGCGCCCGAAGGGGTAGCAATCAGCCCCAGCATTTT	CASARRGSNQPQHF
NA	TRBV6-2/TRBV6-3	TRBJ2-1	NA	TGTGCCAGCAGTCAGACTCTCCAGCGCTCCTACAATGAGCAGTTCTTC	CASSQTLQRSYNEQFF
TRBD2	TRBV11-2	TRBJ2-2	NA	TGTGCCAGCAGCTTAGGTAGCGGGACCTACACCGGGGAGCTGTTTTTT	CASSLGSGTYTGELFF
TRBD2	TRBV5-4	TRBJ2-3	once	TGTGCCAGCAGCTTGGATCCCGGGGGGGCAGATACGCAGTATTTT	CASSLDPGGADTQYF
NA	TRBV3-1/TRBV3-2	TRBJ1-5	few	TGTGCCAGCAGCCAAAGGGGACAATGGCCCCAGCATTTT	CASSQRGQWPQHF
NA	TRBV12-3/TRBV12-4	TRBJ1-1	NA	TGTGCCAGCAGTTCCCTCGGACTCGGAGCTTTCTTT	CASSSLGLGAFF
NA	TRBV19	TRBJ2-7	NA	TGTGCCAGTAGTTCCGGGACTGGGACCTACGAGCAGTACTTC	CASSSGTGTYEQYF
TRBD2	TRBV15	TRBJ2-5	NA	TGTGCCACCAGCGGTACCCGGGGCAGCGGGAGGATAGAGACCCAGTACTTC	CATSGTRGSGRIETQYF
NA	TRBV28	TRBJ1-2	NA	TGTGCCAGCAGGGACTACTCGGACACTGGCTACACCTTC	CASRDYSDTGYTF
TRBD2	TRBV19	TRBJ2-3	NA	TGTGCCAGTAGTATAGGAGCGGGGGGGAGCACAGATACGCAGTATTTT	CASSIGAGGSTDTQYF
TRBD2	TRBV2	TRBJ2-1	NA	TGTGCCAGCAGTGAAGAATCACTAGCGTACAATGAGCAGTTCTTC	CASSEESLAYNEQFF
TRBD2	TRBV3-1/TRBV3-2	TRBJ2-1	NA	TGTGCCAGCAGCCCAGAACTAGCGGGAGGGGAGTTCTTC	CASSPELAGGEFF
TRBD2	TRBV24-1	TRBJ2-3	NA	TGTGCCACCAGTGAACCAGGGAGGGGCACAGATACGCAGTATTTT	CATSEPGRGTDTQYF
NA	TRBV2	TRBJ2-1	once	TGTGCCAGCAGCCGCATAGTCAATGAGCAGTTCTTC	CASSRIVNEQFF
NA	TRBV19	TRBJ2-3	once	TGTGCCAGTAGTCAGGGCCACACAGATACGCAGTATTTT	CASSQGHTDTQYF
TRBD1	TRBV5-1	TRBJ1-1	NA	TGCGCCAGCAGCACCGGACAGGGTTGGACTGAAGCTTTCTTT	CASSTGQGWTEAFF
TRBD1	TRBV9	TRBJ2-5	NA	TGTGCCAGCAGCGCGAAGACAGGGGCGAGAGAGACCCAGTACTTC	CASSAKTGARETQYF
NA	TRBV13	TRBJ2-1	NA	TGTGCCAGCAGCTTATTCGGGCAGGGGGGAAGAAATGAGCAGTTCTTC	CASSLFGQGGRNEQFF
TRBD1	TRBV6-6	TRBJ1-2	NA	TGTGCCAGCAGAGACGGACAGGCGAACTATGGCTACACCTTC	CASRDGQANYGYTF
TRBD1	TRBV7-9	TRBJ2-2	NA	TGTGCCAGCAGCTACGGGACAGCCACCGGGGAGCTGTTTTTT	CASSYGTATGELFF
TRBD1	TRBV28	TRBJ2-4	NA	TGTGCCAGCAGTTTGGTGGACAGGAAAAACATTCAGTACTTC	CASSLVDRKNIQYF
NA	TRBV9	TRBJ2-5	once	TGTGCCAGCAGCGGAACAGTACAAGAGACCCAGTACTTC	CASSGTVQETQYF
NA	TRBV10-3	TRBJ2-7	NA	TGTGCCACCAGTGAAAGAGGAACGTACGAGCAGTACTTC	CATSERGTYEQYF
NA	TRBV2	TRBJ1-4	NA	TGTGCCAGCAGCCCCCTCGTGGGCGGGTATGAAAAACTGTTTTTT	CASSPLVGGYEKLFF
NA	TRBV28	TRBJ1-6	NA	TGTGCCAGCAGCAGTACAGGGTATGGGTCTTCACCCCTCCACTTT	CASSSTGYGSSPLHF
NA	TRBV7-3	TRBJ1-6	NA	TGTGCCAGCAGTCCTTCCCGGGGGTCACCCCTCCACTTT	CASSPSRGSPLHF
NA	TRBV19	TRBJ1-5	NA	TGTGCCAGTAGTATCGTATCAGGGGTTTATTCTCAGCCCCAGCATTTT	CASSIVSGVYSQPQHF
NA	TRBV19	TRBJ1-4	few	TGTGCCTCGAAAGGGGCAGGGGCAACTAATGAAAAACTGTTTTTT	CASKGAGATNEKLFF
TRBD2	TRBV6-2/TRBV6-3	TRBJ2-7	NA	TGTGCCAGCAGTTTTCCCCTCGCGGGAGGGTACTCCTACGAGCAGTACTTC	CASSFPLAGGYSYEQYF
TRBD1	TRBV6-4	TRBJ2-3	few	TGTGCCAGCTCTCCGGGACAGGGGTTAGATACGCAGTATTTT	CASSPGQGLDTQYF
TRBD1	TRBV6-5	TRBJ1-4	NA	TGTGCCAGCAAGACAGGGGTTAATGAAAAACTGTTTTTT	CASKTGVNEKLFF
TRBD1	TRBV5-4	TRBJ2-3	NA	TGTGCCAGCAGCTTGAGGACAGGGGCCCTTCGCACAGATACGCAGTATTTT	CASSLRTGALRTDTQYF
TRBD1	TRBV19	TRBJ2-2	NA	TGTGCCAGTAGTACACCGACAGGGTCCGTCACCGGGGAGCTGTTTTTT	CASSTPTGSVTGELFF
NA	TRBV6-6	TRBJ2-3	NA	TGTGCCAGCAGTTCCTCTGAGGAAGATACGCAGTATTTT	CASSSSEEDTQYF
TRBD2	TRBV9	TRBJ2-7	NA	TGTGCCAGCAGCGTAGAGGCGGGAGTTACCTACGAGCAGTACTTC	CASSVEAGVTYEQYF
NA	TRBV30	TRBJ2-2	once	TGTGCCTGGAGTGTACCAGGGCGCACCGGGGAGCTGTTTTTT	CAWSVPGRTGELFF
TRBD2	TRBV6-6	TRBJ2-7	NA	TGTGCCAGCATAGCGGGTAACGAGCAGTACTTC	CASIAGNEQYF
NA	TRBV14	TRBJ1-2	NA	TGTGCCAGCAGCCATTTGGACAGAAACGAAAAGGGCTACACCTTC	CASSHLDRNEKGYTF
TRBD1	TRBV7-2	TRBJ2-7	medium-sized	TGTGCCAGCGGCGACTGGACAGGGGGCGAAGAGGAGCAGTACTTC	CASGDWTGGEEEQYF
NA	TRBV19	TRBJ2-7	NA	TGTGCCAGTAGTATCGGACGGGGCTACGAGCAGTACTTC	CASSIGRGYEQYF
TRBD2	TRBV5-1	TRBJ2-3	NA	TGCGCCAGCAGCCCCGGACTAGCGGAAACTAGCACAGATACGCAGTATTTT	CASSPGLAETSTDTQYF